Each of the 3 T cell receptor beta chains below was sequenced from the same sample in a study of blood T cells in healthy people across ages. A J-beta primer mix and a sample-barcoded 5' primer were used in a second PCR of roughly 6 to 11 cycles. One entry per CDR3 protein results from TCRdb running MiXCR on the 5' RACE reads. The profile covers fewer than 2,000,000 distinct CDR3 sequences, with roughly 32% appearing a single time and 10% to 12% taken by the ten largest. Sequenced: blood. Every receptor here comes from a woman aged 25 to 39 in good health.

The V call is TRBV27, the J call TRBJ1-1; D gene unclear. Germline V gene data show CDR1 as MNHEY and CDR2 as SMNVEV (reference sequence). Trimming removed 4 bases from V and 0 bases from J, with 15 bases in between. The CDR3 loop spans 16 amino acids. CDR3 residues: CASSSSSPGVNTEAFF. The CDR3 nucleotides are TGTGCCAGCAGTTCCAGTAGTCCCGGCGTGAACACTGAAGCTTTCTTT.

The chain's CDR3 is CSARDRRSLGGEQFF. In nucleotides, the CDR3 is TGCAGTGCTAGAGATAGGCGGAGCCTCGGGGGCGAGCAGTTCTTC. The chain combines TRBV20-1 with TRBJ2-1; possibly TRBD1 or TRBD2 for D (6 bases each). V dropped 0 bases and J dropped 10 bases, with 19 bases sitting between them. Germline V gives CDR1 DFQATT, CDR2 SNEGSKA (reference sequence). This CDR3 is 15 amino acids long.

This clonotype came up a few times. The rearrangement joins TRBV15 to TRBJ2-5; D possibly uses TRBD1 or TRBD2 (5 bases each). In germline, CDR1 is LNHNV, CDR2 YYDKDF (reference sequence). V lost 7 bases, J lost 4 bases, and 16 bases lay in between. The CDR3 spans 14 residues. The CDR3 reads CATNVGGEGETQYF. CDR3 bases: TGTGCCACCAACGTTGGGGGAGAGGGAGAGACCCAGTACTTC.